This T cell receptor (beta chain) was retrieved from a study of technical replicates of blood from several donors. With 3 bases clipped from V and 6 bases from J, the junction kept 14 bases outside the gene matches. The CDR3 sequence is 16 residues long. Germline CDR1 and CDR2: SGHTA and FQGNSA. Assay used: immunoSEQ multiplex PCR; TCRdb lists only in-frame clones, some missing. The data contain around 67,000 clones, around 86% of them singletons. Sequencing was carried out using PBMCs. The clonotype originates from a human donor in good health. Some clones in this sample may be carry-over from other donors' samples. The chain links TRBV7-2 to TRBJ2-7, with 7 nucleotides matching TRBD2. CDR3 protein: CASSLGWRESGSEQYF. CDR3 DNA: TGTGCCAGCAGCTTGGGTTGGCGGGAGTCTGGGTCCGAGCAGTACTTC.